This TCR beta chain comes out of a study of blood T cell repertoires in COVID-19. Turning to the study itself: Acute-phase and convalescent COVID-19 samples originated in the United States, Italy and Spain. PBMCs, B-cell-depleted T cells, or T cells were the source of the cDNA or gDNA that made up the material.

Authors' data handling: Counts of nucleated cells, estimated from reference gene primer amplification, were obtained. TCRdb keeps only in-frame clones here, not all; method: immunoSEQ multiplex PCR. For V, J and clone size, that table is used; D and trimming come from the DNA. The table lists around 260,000 clones, over 80% of them singletons. Recruited during active infection, patients (from Seattle) were subsequently followed longitudinally. V shed 5 bases and J 9 bases; nucleotides not matched to a gene: 10. Germline lookup yields CDR1 MNHEY and CDR2 SVGAGI. This CDR3 has 15 amino acids. The rearrangement joins TRBV6-5 to TRBJ1-3; TRBD1 agrees at 10 bases. This receptor was taken from a woman aged 70-85 years with COVID-19, enrolled during active disease. Material: peripheral blood. The CDR3 region is CASSPRQGAGGTIYF. In DNA, the CDR3 is TGTGCCAGCAGTCCGCGACAGGGGGCGGGGGGCACCATATATTTT.